These 3 T cell receptor beta chains share one sample of origin, sequenced in a study of blood T cell repertoires in COVID-19. Assay used: immunoSEQ multiplex PCR; TCRdb lists only in-frame clones, some missing. The sample lists roughly 250,000 clones, about 86% occurring once. Sequenced material: peripheral blood. These receptors were collected from a woman in her sixties or seventies with active or convalescent COVID-19.

The chain joins TRBV5-6 to TRBJ1-2, with no clear D. This CDR3 is 16 amino acids long. With 3 bases removed from V and 4 bases from J, the gap between germline ends came to 19 bases. Germline V gene lookup returns CDR1 SGHDT and CDR2 YYEEEE. The CDR3 DNA reads TGTGCCAGCAGCTCTGGTCGGCAGGTCGGTCCCTATGGCTACACCTTC. Amino acid sequence: CASSSGRQVGPYGYTF. Based on the CDR3 plus reference TRBV5-6 and TRBJ1-2, the full variable domain is DAGVTQSPTHLIKTRGQQVTLRCSPKSGHDTVSWYQQALGQGPQFIFQYYEEEERQRGNFPDRFSGHQFPNYSSELNVNALLLGDSALYLCASSSGRQVGPYGYTFGSGTRLTVV.

The chain is built from TRBV6-1 and TRBJ2-5; TRBD1 agrees at 8 bases. J lost 2 bases, V lost 3 bases, and 5 bases had no gene match. CDR1 is MNHNS, CDR2 SASEGT, per germline. The CDR3 is made up of 15 amino acids. In nucleotides, the CDR3 is TGTGCCAGCAGTGACCAGGGGGCAATACAAGAGACCCAGTACTTC. Its protein is CASSDQGAIQETQYF.

The V gene is TRBV5-6, the J gene TRBJ2-3, with no clear D. V was shortened by 0 bases and J by 2 bases, with 13 bases between the two germline ends. The CDR3 is 16 amino acids. Germline V gene lookup returns CDR1 SGHDT and CDR2 YYEEEE. CDR3 in amino acids: CASSLVQVPYTDTQYF. CDR3 nucleotide sequence: TGTGCCAGCAGCTTGGTTCAGGTCCCTTACACAGATACGCAGTATTTT.